Included here is one T cell receptor beta chain sequence, with context. J was trimmed by 3 bases and V by 3 bases; bases with no gene match: 18. Germline CDR1 MRHNA, CDR2 SNTAGT. CDR3 length: 19 residues. This sample is drawn from a study of blood T cell repertoires in COVID-19. On the study more broadly: Specimens from acute and convalescent COVID-19 originated in the United States, Italy and Spain. The analysed material was cDNA or gDNA that came from T cells, B-cell-depleted T cells, or PBMCs.

Source study methods: It was from reference gene primer amplification that nucleated cell counts were estimated. Libraries were prepared by immunoSEQ multiplex PCR; TCRdb keeps only in-frame clonotypes and omits some of them. V and J calls and clone size are copied from that table; D and trimming were computed from the DNA. The repertoire holds some 200,000 clones, approximately 78% seen once, with around 12% in the top ten. J is TRBJ2-7 and V is TRBV6-4, with 9 bases aligning to TRBD2. The sample was peripheral blood. This sequence originates from a woman in her forties with acute or convalescent COVID-19. CDR3 protein: CASSDGIAGVFFKVYEQYF. The DNA for the CDR3 is TGTGCCAGCAGTGATGGGATAGCGGGAGTTTTTTTCAAGGTCTACGAGCAGTACTTC.